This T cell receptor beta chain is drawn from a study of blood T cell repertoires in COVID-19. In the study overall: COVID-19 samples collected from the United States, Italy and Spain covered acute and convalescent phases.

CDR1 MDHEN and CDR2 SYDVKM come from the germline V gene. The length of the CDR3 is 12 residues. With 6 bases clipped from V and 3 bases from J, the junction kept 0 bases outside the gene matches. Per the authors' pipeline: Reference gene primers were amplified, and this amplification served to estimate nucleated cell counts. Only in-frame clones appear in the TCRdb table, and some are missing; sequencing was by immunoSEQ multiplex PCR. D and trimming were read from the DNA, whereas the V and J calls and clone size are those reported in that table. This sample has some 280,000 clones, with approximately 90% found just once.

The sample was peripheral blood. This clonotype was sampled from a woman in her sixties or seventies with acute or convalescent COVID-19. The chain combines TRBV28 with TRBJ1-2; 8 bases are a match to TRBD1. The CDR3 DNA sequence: TGTGCCAGCAGGGGACAGGACTATGGCTACACCTTC. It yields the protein CASRGQDYGYTF.